Listed below are T cell receptor beta chains from one sample, sequenced in a study of identical twins. Using its own MiXCR run on the 5' RACE reads, TCRdb lists one record per CDR3 protein. Of more than 350,000 distinct CDR3 sequences in the sample, approximately 8.7% were seen once. Specimen: naive T cells sorted from blood. Receptor source: a woman in her fifties or sixties in good health. CDR3s include the opening cysteine and the closing phenylalanine or tryptophan. The order of the fields is D gene, V gene, clone size, J gene, CDR3 DNA, CDR3 protein. A D gene is named only where the DNA matches it firmly. Clone sizes are given selectively: once, few, many, or a class where the clone is expanded.

.	TRBV5-1	.	TRBJ2-1	TGCGCCAGCAGCTTGGACACCCTAGCGACATCCTACAATGAGCAGTTCTTC	CASSLDTLATSYNEQFF
.	TRBV5-1	many	TRBJ2-7	TGCGCCAGCACCTGGGACTTCTCCTACGAGCAGTACTTC	CASTWDFSYEQYF
TRBD2	TRBV5-1	few	TRBJ2-1	TGCGCCAGCAGCTTGATTCGGACTAGCGGGTTGTTCTTC	CASSLIRTSGLFF
TRBD1	TRBV12-3/TRBV12-4	many	TRBJ2-5	TGTGCCAGCAGACCCTCTCCGGGACAGGGGGTAAAAGAGACCCAGTACTTC	CASRPSPGQGVKETQYF
TRBD2	TRBV3-1	.	TRBJ2-1	TGTGCCAGCAGCCCACCTGTAGCGGGAGGTTCTGAGCAGTTCTTC	CASSPPVAGGSEQFF
TRBD1	TRBV29-1	few	TRBJ1-2	TGCAGCGTTGTCCGCACAGGGGAAGTTGGGTATGGCTACACCTTC	CSVVRTGEVGYGYTF
.	TRBV7-9	.	TRBJ2-7	TGTGCCAGCAGCGTTGACCGAACCTACGAGCAGTACTTC	CASSVDRTYEQYF
.	TRBV27	few	TRBJ2-7	TGTGCCAGCGCGAGGGACCCACACTCCTACGAGCAGTACTTC	CASARDPHSYEQYF
TRBD2	TRBV24-1	many	TRBJ2-1	TGTGCCACCAGCCCCCTAGCGGGAGATGAGCAGTTCTTC	CATSPLAGDEQFF
TRBD1	TRBV30	.	TRBJ2-1	TGTGCCTGGACCCCGGGCAGGGGGATAGACAATGAGCAGTTCTTC	CAWTPGRGIDNEQFF
TRBD2	TRBV5-1	many	TRBJ2-2	TGCGCCAGCAGCTTCGCTAGCGGGAGCACCGGGGAGCTGTTTTTT	CASSFASGSTGELFF
.	TRBV6-5	few	TRBJ2-7	TGTGCCAGCAGTTACGACCGTTCTCGTCTCTCCTACGAGCAGTACTTC	CASSYDRSRLSYEQYF
.	TRBV5-1	few	TRBJ2-3	TGCGCCAGCAGCTTAAACCCGGAACTAAGGGGAGATACGCAGTATTTT	CASSLNPELRGDTQYF
.	TRBV20-1	many	TRBJ2-3	TGCAGTGCTGTTGTCTGGGGCAGGACAGATACGCAGTATTTT	CSAVVWGRTDTQYF
.	TRBV20-1	.	TRBJ2-1	TGCAGTGCTAGAGGGCAAGAGAGGGTGAGGTACAATGAGCAGTTCTTC	CSARGQERVRYNEQFF
TRBD1	TRBV27	many	TRBJ2-1	TGTGCCAGCAGTTGGGGACAGGGGTCTCCTAATGAGCAGTTCTTC	CASSWGQGSPNEQFF
.	TRBV4-1	.	TRBJ2-3	TGCGCCAGCAGCCAAGATTTAGCTACGCAGTATTTT	CASSQDLATQYF
.	TRBV4-2	many	TRBJ1-1	TGTGCCAGCAGCCAATCAACAGGGTCTCACACTGAAGCTTTCTTT	CASSQSTGSHTEAFF
.	TRBV11-2	.	TRBJ2-2	TGTGCCAGCAGCCCCTATGGGTTCACCGGGGAGCTGTTTTTT	CASSPYGFTGELFF
TRBD2	TRBV10-1	many	TRBJ2-2	TGCGCCGGCCACCTAGGACTAGCGGAAAACACCGGGGAGCTGTTTTTT	CAGHLGLAENTGELFF
TRBD1	TRBV24-1	many	TRBJ2-1	TGTGCCACCAGTGCCGGACAGGGAAAAGATGAGCAGTTCTTC	CATSAGQGKDEQFF
TRBD1	TRBV9	many	TRBJ2-7	TGTGCCAGCAGCGGGTCAGGGGGCTTAACCTACGAGCAGTACTTC	CASSGSGGLTYEQYF
.	TRBV12-3/TRBV12-4	.	TRBJ2-3	TGTGCCAGCAGTTTGAGTGCATGGACAACAGATACGCAGTATTTT	CASSLSAWTTDTQYF
TRBD2	TRBV10-3	.	TRBJ2-7	TGTGCCATCCGAAAGCGGGAGGACACCTCCGAGCAGTACTTC	CAIRKREDTSEQYF
.	TRBV20-1	many	TRBJ1-1	TGCAGTGCTAGAGTGGAGGGTAGGAACACTGAAGCTTTCTTT	CSARVEGRNTEAFF
TRBD1	TRBV6-1	.	TRBJ2-5	TGTGCCAGCAGTCTAAGGACTGCTATGAGGGACAGCGGCCAAGAGACCCAGTACTTC	CASSLRTAMRDSGQETQYF
.	TRBV4-1	.	TRBJ1-4	TGCGCCAGCAGCCAAGATGCGGGGGGCGGTGAAAAACTGTTTTTT	CASSQDAGGGEKLFF
.	TRBV29-1	many	TRBJ2-1	TGCAGCGTTGCAAAGCCGGGGGCTATGATTGAGCAGTTCTTC	CSVAKPGAMIEQFF
TRBD2	TRBV11-2	.	TRBJ2-3	TGTGCCAGCAGCTTCCAAGACGTGGGGGGGACGCAGTATTTT	CASSFQDVGGTQYF
TRBD2	TRBV27	.	TRBJ2-2	TGTGCCAGCAGTTTTCGACTAGCGGGAGCCGGCACCGGGGAGCTGTTTTTT	CASSFRLAGAGTGELFF
.	TRBV28	.	TRBJ2-3	TGTGCCAGCACGGGGGGCGCGGGAGATACGCAGTATTTT	CASTGGAGDTQYF
TRBD2	TRBV7-9	.	TRBJ2-1	TGTGCCAGCAGCTTACGAGTAGGGGAGGGATGGAATGAGCAGTTCTTC	CASSLRVGEGWNEQFF
.	TRBV7-8	.	TRBJ2-2	TGTGCCAGCAGCTCCAGTCGGGTCACCGGGGAGCTGTTTTTT	CASSSSRVTGELFF
.	TRBV27	.	TRBJ1-1	TGTGCCAGCAGTTCCTCGGGCTTACCAACTGAAGCTTTCTTT	CASSSSGLPTEAFF
.	TRBV11-2	.	TRBJ2-1	TGTGCCAGCAGCTCCCTACTAGGGACTCGACGGGGAAATGAGCAGTTCTTC	CASSSLLGTRRGNEQFF
TRBD2	TRBV29-1	.	TRBJ2-3	TGCAGCGTTGAGGTCCAGCGGGGGACAGATACGCAGTATTTT	CSVEVQRGTDTQYF
TRBD2	TRBV5-1	many	TRBJ2-1	TGCGCCAGCAGCTTGCGCTTGGCTAGCGGCGCTTACAATGAGCAGTTCTTC	CASSLRLASGAYNEQFF
TRBD1	TRBV12-3/TRBV12-4	many	TRBJ2-7	TGTGCCAGCAGCAGAGGGACAGGGATCTACGAGCAGTACTTC	CASSRGTGIYEQYF
.	TRBV20-1	few	TRBJ1-5	TGCAGTGCTGGGGGGGAATTGGGCAATCAGCCCCAGCATTTT	CSAGGELGNQPQHF
.	TRBV12-3/TRBV12-4	many	TRBJ2-4	TGTGCCAGCAGTCCCTCCCTAGGTAACATTCAGTACTTC	CASSPSLGNIQYF
.	TRBV7-9	.	TRBJ1-1	TGTGCCAGCAGCTTAGACATTACCACTGAAGCTTTCTTT	CASSLDITTEAFF
.	TRBV4-1	few	TRBJ2-2	TGCGCCAGCAGCCAAGGACTCGGGGGCCCCACGAACACCGGGGAGCTGTTTTTT	CASSQGLGGPTNTGELFF
.	TRBV20-1	few	TRBJ2-1	TGCAGTGCTCCCACCCCTGGAGCCTACTACAATGAGCAGTTCTTC	CSAPTPGAYYNEQFF
.	TRBV6-5	few	TRBJ2-3	TGTGCCAGCAGCCACGAAGAGGGCGAAGATACGCAGTATTTT	CASSHEEGEDTQYF
.	TRBV19	few	TRBJ2-7	TGTGCCAGTAGTATATCCGGGGAATACCTCAACGAGCAGTACTTC	CASSISGEYLNEQYF
.	TRBV4-1	many	TRBJ1-1	TGCGCCAGCAGACGACTAGGAGGTAACACTGAAGCTTTCTTT	CASRRLGGNTEAFF
.	TRBV29-1	.	TRBJ1-1	TGCAGCGTTGCCAAAGGAGCAGCTTTCTTT	CSVAKGAAFF